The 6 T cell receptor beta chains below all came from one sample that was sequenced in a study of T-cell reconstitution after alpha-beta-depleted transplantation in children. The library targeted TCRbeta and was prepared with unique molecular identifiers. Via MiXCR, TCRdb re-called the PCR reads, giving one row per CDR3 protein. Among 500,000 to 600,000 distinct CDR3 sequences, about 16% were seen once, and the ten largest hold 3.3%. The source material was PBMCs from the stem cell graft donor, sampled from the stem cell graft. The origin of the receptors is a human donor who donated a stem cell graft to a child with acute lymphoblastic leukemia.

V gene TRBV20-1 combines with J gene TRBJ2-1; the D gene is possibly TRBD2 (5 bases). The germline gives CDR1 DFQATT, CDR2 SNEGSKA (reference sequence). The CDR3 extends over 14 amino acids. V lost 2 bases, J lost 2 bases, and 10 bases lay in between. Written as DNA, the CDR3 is TGCAGTGCTAGATCCTCCGGGGCCTACAATGAGCAGTTCTTC. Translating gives CSARSSGAYNEQFF.

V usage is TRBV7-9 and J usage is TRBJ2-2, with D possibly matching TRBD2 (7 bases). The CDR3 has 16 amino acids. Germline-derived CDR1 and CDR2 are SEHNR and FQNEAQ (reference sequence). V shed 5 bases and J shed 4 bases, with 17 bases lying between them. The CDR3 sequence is CASSPLKGGGTGELFF. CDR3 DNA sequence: TGTGCCAGCAGCCCACTTAAGGGAGGGGGCACCGGGGAGCTGTTTTTT. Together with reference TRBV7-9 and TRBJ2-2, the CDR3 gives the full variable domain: DTGVSQNPRHKITKRGQNVTFRCDPISEHNRLYWYRQTLGQGPEFLTYFQNEAQLEKSRLLSDRFSAERPKGSFSTLEIQRTEQGDSAMYLCASSPLKGGGTGELFFGEGSRLTVL.

The CDR3 here is CASSLDPRTGGAFF. DNA of the CDR3: TGTGCCAGCAGCTTAGACCCAAGGACCGGCGGGGCTTTCTTT. This chain uses TRBV7-9 with TRBJ1-1; D ambiguous. CDR3 length: 14 residues. Looked up from germline, CDR1 is SEHNR and CDR2 is FQNEAQ (reference sequence). Between the trimmed V and J ends, which lost 1 base and 11 bases, there was a span of 17 bases.

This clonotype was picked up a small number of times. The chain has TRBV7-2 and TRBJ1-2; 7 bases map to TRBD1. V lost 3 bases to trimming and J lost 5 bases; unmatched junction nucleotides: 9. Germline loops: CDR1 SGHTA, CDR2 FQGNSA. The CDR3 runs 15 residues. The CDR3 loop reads CASSFGQALQYGYTF. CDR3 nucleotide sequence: TGTGCCAGCAGCTTCGGACAGGCCCTTCAATATGGCTACACCTTC.

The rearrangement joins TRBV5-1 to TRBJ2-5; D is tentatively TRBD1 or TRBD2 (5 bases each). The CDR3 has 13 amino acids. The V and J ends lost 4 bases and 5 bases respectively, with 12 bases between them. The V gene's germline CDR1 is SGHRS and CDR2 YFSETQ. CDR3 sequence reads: CASSPGPLETQYF. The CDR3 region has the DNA TGCGCCAGCAGCCCGGGGCCATTGGAGACCCAGTACTTC.

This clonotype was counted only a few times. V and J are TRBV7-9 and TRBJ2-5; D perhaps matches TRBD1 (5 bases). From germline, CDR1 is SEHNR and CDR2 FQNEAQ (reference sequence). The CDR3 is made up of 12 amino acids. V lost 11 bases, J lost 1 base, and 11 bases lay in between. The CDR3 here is CAGGAGQETQYF. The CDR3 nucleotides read TGTGCCGGTGGGGCAGGCCAAGAGACCCAGTACTTC. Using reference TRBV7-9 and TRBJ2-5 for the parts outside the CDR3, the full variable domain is DTGVSQNPRHKITKRGQNVTFRCDPISEHNRLYWYRQTLGQGPEFLTYFQNEAQLEKSRLLSDRFSAERPKGSFSTLEIQRTEQGDSAMYLCAGGAGQETQYFGPGTRLLVL.